The clone carrying this T cell receptor beta chain came up many times. The antigen is unknown. In germline, CDR1 is MNHEY, CDR2 SVGAGI. With 9 bases clipped from V and 2 bases from J, the junction kept 4 bases outside the gene matches. This CDR3 has 12 residues. RNA transcripts gave rise to amplified TCR beta CDR3 regions. The TCR CDR3 was amplified in a first-round RT-PCR using the HTBI primer set. TCRdb fed the multiplex PCR reads into MiXCR, producing one record per CDR3 protein. The data show 600,000 to 800,000 distinct CDR3 sequences, with around 40% seen just once and around 29% held by the top ten. The sample comes from a study of T cells in Graves' hyperthyroidism and ophthalmopathy. Study conclusions and caveats: Ophthalmopathy prediction by the model preceded onset by a median about 6 months.

Recently diagnosed hyperthyroidism of less than 2 months' duration affected patients aged 18 to 65. The PBMCs studied were ones that came from roughly 11 ml fresh peripheral blood. The sample comprised blood. This clonotype was obtained from a woman aged 40 to 50 with Graves' hyperthyroidism. V and J are TRBV6-5 and TRBJ2-7, with 7 nucleotides matching TRBD2. The chain's CDR3 is CASWGGTYEQYF. The CDR3 DNA reads TGTGCCAGTTGGGGAGGGACCTACGAGCAGTACTTC.